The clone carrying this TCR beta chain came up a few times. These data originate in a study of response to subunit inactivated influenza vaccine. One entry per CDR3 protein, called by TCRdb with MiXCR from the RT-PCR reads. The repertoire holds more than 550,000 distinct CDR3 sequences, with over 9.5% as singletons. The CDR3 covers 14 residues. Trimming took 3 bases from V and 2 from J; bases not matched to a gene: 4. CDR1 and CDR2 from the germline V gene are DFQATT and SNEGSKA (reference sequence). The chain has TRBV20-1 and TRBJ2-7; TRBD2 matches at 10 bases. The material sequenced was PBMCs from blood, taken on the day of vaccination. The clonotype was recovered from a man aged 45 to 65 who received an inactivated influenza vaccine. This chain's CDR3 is CSARSSGRTYEQYF. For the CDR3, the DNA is TGCAGTGCTAGGTCTAGCGGGAGAACCTACGAGCAGTACTTC.